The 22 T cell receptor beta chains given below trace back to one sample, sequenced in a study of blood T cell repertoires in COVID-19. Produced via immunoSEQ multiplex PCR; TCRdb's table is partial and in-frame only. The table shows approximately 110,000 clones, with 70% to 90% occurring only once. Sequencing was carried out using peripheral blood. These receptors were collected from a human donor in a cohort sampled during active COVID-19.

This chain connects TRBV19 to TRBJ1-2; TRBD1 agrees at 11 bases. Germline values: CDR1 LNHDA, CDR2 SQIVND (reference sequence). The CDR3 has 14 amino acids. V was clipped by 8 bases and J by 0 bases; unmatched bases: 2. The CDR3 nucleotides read TGTGCCAGTGGACAGGGGGCTACTAACTATGGCTACACCTTC. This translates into CASGQGATNYGYTF.

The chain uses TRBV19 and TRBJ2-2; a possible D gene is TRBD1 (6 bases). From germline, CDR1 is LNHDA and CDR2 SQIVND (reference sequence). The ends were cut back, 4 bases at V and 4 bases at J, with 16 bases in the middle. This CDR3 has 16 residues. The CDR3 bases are TGTGCCAGTAGTACTCTCGGGACAACCATCACCGGGGAGCTGTTTTTT. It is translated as CASSTLGTTITGELFF.

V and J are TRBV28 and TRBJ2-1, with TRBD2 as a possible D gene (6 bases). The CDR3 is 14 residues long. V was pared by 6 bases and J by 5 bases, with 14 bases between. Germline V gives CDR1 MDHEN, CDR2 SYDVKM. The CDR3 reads CASRATGLHNEQFF. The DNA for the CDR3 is TGTGCCAGCAGGGCGACGGGACTTCACAATGAGCAGTTCTTC. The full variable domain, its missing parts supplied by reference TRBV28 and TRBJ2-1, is DVKVTQSSRYLVKRTGEKVFLECVQDMDHENMFWYRQDPGLGLRLIYFSYDVKMKEKGDIPEGYSVSREKKERFSLILESASTNQTSMYLCASRATGLHNEQFFGPGTRLTVL.

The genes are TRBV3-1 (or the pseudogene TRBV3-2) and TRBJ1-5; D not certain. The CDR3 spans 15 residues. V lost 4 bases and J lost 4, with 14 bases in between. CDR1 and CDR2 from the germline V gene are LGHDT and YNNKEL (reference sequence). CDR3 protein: CASSPSMRDNQPQHF. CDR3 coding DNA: TGTGCCAGCAGCCCCTCAATGAGGGATAATCAGCCCCAGCATTTT.

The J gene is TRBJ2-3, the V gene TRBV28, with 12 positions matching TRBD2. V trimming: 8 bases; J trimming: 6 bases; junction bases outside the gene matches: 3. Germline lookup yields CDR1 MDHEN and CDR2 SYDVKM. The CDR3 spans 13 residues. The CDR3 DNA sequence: TGTGCCAGCCTAGCGGGAGGGCCGGATACGCAGTATTTT. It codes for CASLAGGPDTQYF.

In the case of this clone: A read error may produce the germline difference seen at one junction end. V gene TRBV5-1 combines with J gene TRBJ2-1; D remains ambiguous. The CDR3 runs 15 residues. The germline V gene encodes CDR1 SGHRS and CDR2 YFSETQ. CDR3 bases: TGCGCCAGCAGCTTGGAAACACCCGCCCCCAATGGGCAGTTCTTC. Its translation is CASSLETPAPNGQFF.

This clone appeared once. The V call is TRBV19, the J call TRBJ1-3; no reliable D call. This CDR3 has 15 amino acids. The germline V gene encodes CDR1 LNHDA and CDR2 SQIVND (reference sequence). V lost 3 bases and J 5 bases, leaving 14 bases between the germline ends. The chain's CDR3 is CASSIPRVERNTIYF. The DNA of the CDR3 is TGTGCCAGTAGTATCCCACGGGTGGAGAGAAACACCATATATTTT.

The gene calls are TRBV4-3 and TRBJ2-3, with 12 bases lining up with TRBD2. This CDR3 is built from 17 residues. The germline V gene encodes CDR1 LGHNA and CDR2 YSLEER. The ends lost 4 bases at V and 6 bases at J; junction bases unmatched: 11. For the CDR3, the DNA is TGCGCCAGCAGCCGATCCTCTAGCGGGGGGGCCCAGGATACGCAGTATTTT. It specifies CASSRSSSGGAQDTQYF.

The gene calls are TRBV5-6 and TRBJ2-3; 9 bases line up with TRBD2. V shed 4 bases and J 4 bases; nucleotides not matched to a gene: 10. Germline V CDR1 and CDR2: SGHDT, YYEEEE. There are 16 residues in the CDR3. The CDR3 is CASSPLRLAGPDTQYF. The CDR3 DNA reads TGTGCCAGCAGCCCCCTGCGTCTAGCGGGACCAGATACGCAGTATTTT.

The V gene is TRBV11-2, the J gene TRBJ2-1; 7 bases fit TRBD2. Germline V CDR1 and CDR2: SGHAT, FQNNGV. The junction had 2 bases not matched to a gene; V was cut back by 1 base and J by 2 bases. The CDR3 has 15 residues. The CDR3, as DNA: TGTGCCAGCAGCTTAGTGGGAGGGACCTACAATGAGCAGTTCTTC. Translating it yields CASSLVGGTYNEQFF.

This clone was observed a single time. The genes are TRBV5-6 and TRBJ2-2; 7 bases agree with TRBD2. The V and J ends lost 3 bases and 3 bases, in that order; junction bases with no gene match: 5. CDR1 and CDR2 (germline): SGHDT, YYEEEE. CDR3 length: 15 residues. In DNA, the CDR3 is TGTGCCAGCAGCTCGCCTAGCGGCTACACCGGGGAGCTGTTTTTT. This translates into CASSSPSGYTGELFF.

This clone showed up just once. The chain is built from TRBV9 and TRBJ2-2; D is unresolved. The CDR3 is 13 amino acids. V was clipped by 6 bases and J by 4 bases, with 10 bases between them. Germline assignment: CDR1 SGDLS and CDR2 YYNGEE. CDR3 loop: CASTETGTGELFF. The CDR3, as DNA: TGTGCCAGCACGGAAACGGGCACCGGGGAGCTGTTTTTT.

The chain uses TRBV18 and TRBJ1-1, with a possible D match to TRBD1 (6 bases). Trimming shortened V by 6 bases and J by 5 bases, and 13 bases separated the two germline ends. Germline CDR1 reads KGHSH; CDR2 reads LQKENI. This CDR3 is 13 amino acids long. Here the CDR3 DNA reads TGTGCCAGCTCCCTCTCAGGGGAAACTGAAGCTTTCTTT. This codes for CASSLSGETEAFF.

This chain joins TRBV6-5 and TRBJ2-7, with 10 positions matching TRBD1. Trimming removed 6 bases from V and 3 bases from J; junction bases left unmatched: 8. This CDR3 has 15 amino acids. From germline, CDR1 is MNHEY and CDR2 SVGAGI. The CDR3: CASRSAGTGDYEQYF. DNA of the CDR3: TGTGCCAGCAGAAGTGCCGGGACAGGGGACTACGAGCAGTACTTC.

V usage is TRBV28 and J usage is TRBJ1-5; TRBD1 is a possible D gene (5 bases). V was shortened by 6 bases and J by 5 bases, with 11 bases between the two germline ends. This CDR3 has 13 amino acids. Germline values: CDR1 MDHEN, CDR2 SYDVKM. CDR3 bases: TGTGCCAGCAGCCCCCCGGGGGATCAGCCCCAGCATTTT. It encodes CASSPPGDQPQHF.

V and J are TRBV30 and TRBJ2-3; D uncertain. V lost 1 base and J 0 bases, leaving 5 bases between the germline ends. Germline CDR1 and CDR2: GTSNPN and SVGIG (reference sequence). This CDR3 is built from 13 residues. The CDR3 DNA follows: TGTGCCTGGAGTGACAAGAGCACAGATACGCAGTATTTT. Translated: CAWSDKSTDTQYF. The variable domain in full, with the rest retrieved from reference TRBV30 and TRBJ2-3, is SQTIHQWPATLVQPVGSPLSLECTVEGTSNPNLYWYRQAAGRGLQLLFYSVGIGQISSEVPQNLSASRPQDRQFILSSKKLLLSDSGFYLCAWSDKSTDTQYFGPGTRLTVL.

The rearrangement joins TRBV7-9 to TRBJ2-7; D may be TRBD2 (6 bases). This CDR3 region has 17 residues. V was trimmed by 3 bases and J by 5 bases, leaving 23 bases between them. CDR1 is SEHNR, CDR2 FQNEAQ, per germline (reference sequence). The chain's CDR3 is CASSFPRLAGSSDEQYF. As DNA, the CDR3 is TGTGCCAGCAGCTTTCCCCGGCTGGCGGGATCCTCGGACGAGCAGTACTTC.

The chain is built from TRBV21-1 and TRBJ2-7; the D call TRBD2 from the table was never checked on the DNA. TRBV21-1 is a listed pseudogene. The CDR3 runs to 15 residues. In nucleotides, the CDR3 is TGTGCCAGCAGCAAAGCGCCTAGCCGACCCTACGAGCAGTACTTC. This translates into CASSKAPSRPYEQYF.

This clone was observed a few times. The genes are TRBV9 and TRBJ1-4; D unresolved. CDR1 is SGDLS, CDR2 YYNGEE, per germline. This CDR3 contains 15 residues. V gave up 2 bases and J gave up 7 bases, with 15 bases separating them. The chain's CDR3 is CASSVSNSFGEKLFF. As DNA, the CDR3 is TGTGCCAGCAGCGTGAGTAACAGCTTCGGTGAAAAACTGTTTTTT. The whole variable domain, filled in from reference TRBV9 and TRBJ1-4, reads DSGVTQTPKHLITATGQRVTLRCSPRSGDLSVYWYQQSLDQGLQFLIQYYNGEERAKGNILERFSAQQFPDLHSELNLSSLELGDSALYFCASSVSNSFGEKLFFGSGTQLSVL.

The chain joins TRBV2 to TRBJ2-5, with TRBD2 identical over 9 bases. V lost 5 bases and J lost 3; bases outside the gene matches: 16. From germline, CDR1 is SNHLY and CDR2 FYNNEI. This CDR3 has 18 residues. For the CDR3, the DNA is TGTGCCAGCAGTCCGCGATTAGCGATAGCGGGAGCAAAAGAGACCCAGTACTTC. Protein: CASSPRLAIAGAKETQYF.

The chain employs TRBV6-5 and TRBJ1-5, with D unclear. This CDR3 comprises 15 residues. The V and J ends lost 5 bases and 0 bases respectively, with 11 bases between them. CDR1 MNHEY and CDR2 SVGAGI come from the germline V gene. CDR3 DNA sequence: TGTGCCAGCAGTCCGGTGTTCTATAGCAATCAGCCCCAGCATTTT. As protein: CASSPVFYSNQPQHF.

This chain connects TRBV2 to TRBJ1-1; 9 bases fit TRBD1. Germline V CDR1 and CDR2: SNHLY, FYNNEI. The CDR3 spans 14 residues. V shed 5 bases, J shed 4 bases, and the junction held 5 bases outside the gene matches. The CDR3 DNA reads TGTGCCAGCAGTAGGGACAGGGAGGCCACTGAAGCTTTCTTT. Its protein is CASSRDREATEAFF.